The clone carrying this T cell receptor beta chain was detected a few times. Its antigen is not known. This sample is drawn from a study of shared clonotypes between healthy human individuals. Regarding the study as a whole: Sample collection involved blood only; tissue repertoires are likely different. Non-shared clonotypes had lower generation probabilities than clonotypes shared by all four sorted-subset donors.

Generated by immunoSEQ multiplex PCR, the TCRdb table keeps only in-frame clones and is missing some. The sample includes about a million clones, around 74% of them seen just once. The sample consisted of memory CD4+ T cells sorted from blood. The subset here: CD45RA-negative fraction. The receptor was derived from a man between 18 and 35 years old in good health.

The CDR3 reads CASRDPTGPRTNEKLFF. CDR3 nucleotide sequence: TGCGCCAGCAGAGACCCGACAGGGCCGAGAACTAATGAAAAACTGTTTTTT. The chain joins TRBV4-1 to TRBJ1-4; 7 bases fit TRBD1. The CDR3 loop spans 17 amino acids. CDR1 is MGHRA, CDR2 YSYEKL, per germline. After removal of 6 bases from V and 1 base from J, the junction contained 11 bases not matched to a gene.